Detailed here is one T cell receptor (beta chain). Its specificity is not known. Assay: immunoSEQ multiplex PCR; the TCRdb copy retains only in-frame clones and omits some. The sample yields around 400,000 clones, 80% to 90% seen once. These data come from a study of cytomegalovirus exposure and HLA in healthy donors. Study-wide findings and caveats: In vitro checks showed that a few CMV-associated chains really do target CMV antigens. Most observed TCR sequences were rare, whereas some public TCRs were detected in many donors. Listed as cytomegalovirus-associated were over 150 TCR beta chains. Subsequent analysis showed first-cohort TCR clusters tending to co-occur in approximately 120 validation repertoires.

The TCR originated in a woman aged 18-29 years in good health and CMV-seronegative. The specimen was PBMCs.

In DNA, the CDR3 is TGTGCCATCAGGGCAGGACAGGGGCGAGACCCTTACTACAATGAGCAGTTCTTC. Its protein is CAIRAGQGRDPYYNEQFF. This chain connects TRBV10-3 to TRBJ2-1; 9 bases line up with TRBD1. Germline loops: CDR1 ENHRY, CDR2 SYGVKD. The junction had 15 bases not matched to a gene; V was cut back by 6 bases and J by 3 bases. There are 18 residues in the CDR3.